These 25 T cell receptor beta chains were sequenced from one sample in a study of blood T cell repertoires in COVID-19. Sequenced by immunoSEQ multiplex PCR; TCRdb stores in-frame clones only, minus some. Of a few hundred thousand clones listed, about 90% are singletons. The specimen was PBMCs or T cells enriched from blood (not recorded which). These receptors came from a woman aged 25 to 39 who had recovered from COVID-19.

The chain joins TRBV12-5 to TRBJ1-2, with D perhaps TRBD1 (5 bases). This CDR3 contains 13 residues. Trimming removed 5 bases from V and 4 bases from J, with 11 bases in between. Germline V gives CDR1 LGHNT, CDR2 FRNRAP. CDR3: CASGGARLYGYTF. The CDR3 DNA reads TGTGCTAGTGGTGGGGCCCGTCTCTATGGCTACACCTTC.

V and J are TRBV30 and TRBJ1-4, with D perhaps matching TRBD1 (5 bases). The V and J ends lost 1 base and 8 bases respectively, with 14 bases between them. CDR1 and CDR2 from the germline V gene are GTSNPN and SVGIG (reference sequence). This CDR3 is built from 14 residues. CDR3 coding DNA: TGTGCCTGGAGTGGAACGTTGCGGGGCGAAAAACTGTTTTTT. Its protein is CAWSGTLRGEKLFF.

This clone was detected only once. The rearrangement uses TRBV7-2 and TRBJ1-5; D possibly corresponds to TRBD1 (5 bases). V gave up 6 bases and J gave up 2 bases, with 14 bases separating them. CDR1 is SGHTA, CDR2 FQGNSA, per germline. The CDR3 totals 15 residues. The CDR3 DNA follows: TGTGCCAGCAGACAGCAGGGATCCGGCAATCAGCCCCAGCATTTT. Translating it yields CASRQQGSGNQPQHF.

This clone is medium-sized. The rearrangement links TRBV5-4 to TRBJ1-2; 10 nucleotides line up with TRBD1. V shed 0 bases, J shed 2 bases, and the junction held 4 bases outside the gene matches. The CDR3 extends over 16 amino acids. Germline loops: CDR1 SGHNT, CDR2 YYREEE (reference sequence). The CDR3 sequence: CASSLDLGQGNYGYTF. CDR3 sequence (DNA): TGTGCCAGCAGCTTGGATCTGGGACAGGGGAACTATGGCTACACCTTC.

The chain employs TRBV5-1 and TRBJ1-4, with D perhaps matching TRBD1 (6 bases). The CDR3 runs to 16 residues. Germline V gene data show CDR1 as SGHRS and CDR2 as YFSETQ. V lost 0 bases, J lost 5 bases, and 14 bases lay in between. This chain's CDR3 is CASSLGVDRENEKLFF. DNA for the CDR3: TGCGCCAGCAGCTTGGGAGTGGACAGAGAAAATGAAAAACTGTTTTTT. Together with reference TRBV5-1 and TRBJ1-4, the CDR3 gives the full variable domain: KAGVTQTPRYLIKTRGQQVTLSCSPISGHRSVSWYQQTPGQGLQFLFEYFSETQRNKGNFPGRFSGRQFSNSRSEMNVSTLELGDSALYLCASSLGVDRENEKLFFGSGTQLSVL.

This clone was counted a single time. The chain recombines TRBV4-1 with TRBJ1-5; D is possibly TRBD1 (5 bases). The CDR3 contains 16 residues. Trimming took 5 bases from V and 4 from J, leaving 18 bases between them. Germline loops: CDR1 MGHRA, CDR2 YSYEKL. CDR3 sequence reads: CASSKEGRVKNQPQHF. As DNA, the CDR3 is TGCGCCAGCAGCAAGGAGGGCAGGGTCAAGAATCAGCCCCAGCATTTT.

J is TRBJ2-1 and V is TRBV19; 14 positions match TRBD2. With 4 bases clipped from V and 6 bases from J, the junction kept 5 bases outside the gene matches. Germline V CDR1 and CDR2: LNHDA, SQIVND (reference sequence). The CDR3 contains 16 residues. CDR3 region: CASSRLAGGLGNEQFF. CDR3 sequence (DNA): TGTGCCAGTAGTAGACTAGCGGGGGGGCTTGGCAATGAGCAGTTCTTC.

Only one count was recorded for this clone. The DNA for the CDR3 is TGTGCCAGCAGCCGGGGACTAGCGGGGGGCCAGAATGAGCAGTTCTTC. Translation: CASSRGLAGGQNEQFF. V gene TRBV3-1 (or the pseudogene TRBV3-2) combines with J gene TRBJ2-1; 15 bases map to TRBD2. The CDR3 length is 16 residues. The junction had 5 bases not matched to a gene; V was cut back by 4 bases and J by 7 bases. Germline V gives CDR1 LGHDT, CDR2 YNNKEL (reference sequence).

Regarding this clone: The same CDR3 also results from other DNA sequences found in this sample. The chain combines TRBV18 with TRBJ2-3; no clear D gene. This CDR3 spans 11 amino acids. CDR1 and CDR2 (germline): KGHSH, LQKENI. Trimming removed 4 bases from V and 6 bases from J, with 5 bases in between. CDR3 residues: CASSLSDTQYF. DNA for the CDR3: TGTGCCAGCTCACTATCGGATACGCAGTATTTT.

V gene TRBV4-1 combines with J gene TRBJ2-2; no clear D gene. CDR3 length: 15 residues. Trimming pared 3 bases from V and 0 bases from J, leaving 8 bases between. The germline gives CDR1 MGHRA, CDR2 YSYEKL. CDR3 in DNA: TGCGCCAGCAGCCATGGGCCAGCGAACACCGGGGAGCTGTTTTTT. Its protein product is CASSHGPANTGELFF.

The gene calls are TRBV5-6 and TRBJ1-1, with D maybe TRBD1 (5 bases). This CDR3 comprises 16 residues. Germline CDR1 SGHDT, CDR2 YYEEEE. Trimming took 0 bases from V and 4 from J, leaving 16 bases between them. The CDR3 is CASSLVGERLGTEAFF. In DNA form, the CDR3 reads TGTGCCAGCAGCTTGGTAGGGGAAAGGTTGGGCACTGAAGCTTTCTTT.

The chain carries TRBV29-1 and TRBJ1-5, with unresolved D. The CDR3 spans 12 residues. V lost 3 bases, J lost 3 bases, and 6 bases lay in between. Germline lookup yields CDR1 SQVTM and CDR2 ANQGSEA. CDR3 region: CSVDGYNQPQHF. CDR3 in DNA: TGCAGCGTTGACGGTTACAATCAGCCCCAGCATTTT. The full variable domain, completed using reference TRBV29-1 and TRBJ1-5, is SAVISQKPSRDICQRGTSLTIQCQVDSQVTMMFWYRQQPGQSLTLIATANQGSEATYESGFVIDKFPISRPNLTFSTLTVSNMSPEDSSIYLCSVDGYNQPQHFGDGTRLSIL.

The chain combines TRBV4-3 with TRBJ2-7; D not resolved. The length of the CDR3 is 13 residues. Trimming took 0 bases from V and 3 from J, leaving 6 bases between them. Germline lookup yields CDR1 LGHNA and CDR2 YSLEER. The CDR3: CASSQDRHYEQYF. For the CDR3, the DNA is TGCGCCAGCAGCCAAGATAGACACTACGAGCAGTACTTC.

This clone was seen a handful of times. This chain links TRBV30 with TRBJ1-3, with D hard to call. Deletions cut 0 bases from V and 0 bases from J, with 12 bases between. From germline, CDR1 is GTSNPN and CDR2 SVGIG (reference sequence). The CDR3 is 16 amino acids. CDR3 bases: TGTGCCTGGAGTGTCCCAACTCTATACTCTGGAAACACCATATATTTT. It translates to CAWSVPTLYSGNTIYF. Supplemented by reference TRBV30 and TRBJ1-3, the full variable domain reads SQTIHQWPATLVQPVGSPLSLECTVEGTSNPNLYWYRQAAGRGLQLLFYSVGIGQISSEVPQNLSASRPQDRQFILSSKKLLLSDSGFYLCAWSVPTLYSGNTIYFGEGSWLTVV.

Notes on this clone: Its ends do not fully match the called genes, so a read error is possible. The chain links TRBV4-3 to TRBJ1-6, with a tentative D call TRBD1 (6 bases). The length of the CDR3 is 14 residues. Per germline, CDR1 LGHNA and CDR2 YSLEER. The CDR3 region is CASSQGSWGPLMFF. Written as DNA, the CDR3 is TGCGCCAGCAGCCAAGGATCGTGGGGGCCTCTCATGTTTTTT.

This clone appeared a single time. V is TRBV7-2 and J is TRBJ2-5; TRBD2 matches at 8 bases. Germline lookup yields CDR1 SGHTA and CDR2 FQGNSA. V was clipped by 2 bases and J by 1 base; unmatched bases: 6. The CDR3 extends over 16 amino acids. The CDR3 DNA follows: TGTGCCAGCAGCTTATACCGGGGGGGCCTCCAAGAGACCCAGTACTTC. Protein: CASSLYRGGLQETQYF.

The chain employs TRBV19 and TRBJ1-3; D is undetermined. Germline V gene lookup returns CDR1 LNHDA and CDR2 SQIVND (reference sequence). The CDR3 covers 15 residues. The V end lost 7 bases, the J end lost 4 bases, and 17 bases lay between the germline ends. CDR3 DNA sequence: TGTGCCAGTACTAGGACCGCCTCGGGAGGAAACACCATATATTTT. Protein: CASTRTASGGNTIYF.

The rearrangement uses TRBV19 and TRBJ1-1; 10 bases are shared with TRBD1. J lost 7 bases, V lost 4 bases, and 9 bases had no gene match. The CDR3 runs 15 residues. CDR1 is LNHDA and CDR2 is SQIVND in the germline V gene (reference sequence). In DNA form, the CDR3 reads TGTGCCAGTAGTAGACAGGGGGCGACGTACGATGAAGCTTTCTTT. Its protein product is CASSRQGATYDEAFF.

This clone was counted once. CDR3 sequence reads: CASSLFGLAVAGEQFF. CDR3 bases: TGTGCCAGCAGTTTATTTGGGCTAGCGGTCGCTGGTGAGCAGTTCTTC. This sequence joins TRBV27 and TRBJ2-1, with 7 positions matching TRBD2. Germline CDR1 and CDR2: MNHEY and SMNVEV (reference sequence). The CDR3 covers 16 residues. J was trimmed by 9 bases and V by 1 base; bases with no gene match: 12.

The rearrangement joins TRBV4-2 to TRBJ2-1, with TRBD1 identical over 10 bases. Trimming cost V 1 base and J 0 bases; bases outside gene matches: 18. The CDR3 runs to 22 residues. Per the germline V gene, CDR1 is LGHNA and CDR2 is YNFKEQ. The CDR3 nucleotides are TGTGCCAGCAGCCAAGCCCCGAGTCCGGGACAGGGGAATCCAAGCTCCTACAATGAGCAGTTCTTC. Translated: CASSQAPSPGQGNPSSYNEQFF.

The rearrangement links TRBV10-2 to TRBJ2-5, with 7 nucleotides matching TRBD2. Germline lookup yields CDR1 WSHSY and CDR2 SAAADI. This CDR3 is built from 15 residues. V dropped 4 bases and J dropped 7; count of bases not matched to a gene: 12. The CDR3 here is CASSVAAGPSGTQYF. DNA for the CDR3: TGCGCCAGCAGTGTAGCAGCGGGGCCTAGCGGGACCCAGTACTTC.

CDR3 DNA: TGTGCCAGCAGACCTCGGGACAGGGCTTTTGAAGCTTTCTTT. It specifies CASRPRDRAFEAFF. The V and J genes are TRBV7-2 and TRBJ1-1; 9 bases line up with TRBD1. The CDR3 is made up of 14 amino acids. The junction had 9 bases not matched to a gene; V was cut back by 6 bases and J by 7 bases. Germline V gives CDR1 SGHTA, CDR2 FQGNSA.

The rearrangement uses TRBV5-1 and TRBJ2-5; TRBD2 agrees at 8 bases. Germline CDR1 and CDR2: SGHRS and YFSETQ. This CDR3 has 17 amino acids. V lost 0 bases and J lost 1; bases outside the gene matches: 8. The DNA of the CDR3 is TGCGCCAGCAGCTTGGGTGGTAGCGGGACAACCCAAGAGACCCAGTACTTC. Translating gives CASSLGGSGTTQETQYF.

The V call is TRBV7-2, the J call TRBJ1-3; D unclear. Germline values: CDR1 SGHTA, CDR2 FQGNSA. V shed 2 bases and J shed 8 bases, with 7 bases lying between them. This CDR3 contains 12 residues. The chain's CDR3 is CASSLMRDTIYF. CDR3 nucleotide sequence: TGTGCCAGCAGCTTAATGAGGGACACCATATATTTT. The full variable domain, with the rest looked up from reference TRBV7-2 and TRBJ1-3, is GAGVSQSPSNKVTEKGKDVELRCDPISGHTALYWYRQSLGQGLEFLIYFQGNSAPDKSGLPSDRFSAERTGGSVSTLTIQRTQQEDSAVYLCASSLMRDTIYFGEGSWLTVV.

The chain joins TRBV3-1 (or the pseudogene TRBV3-2) to TRBJ1-2; 8 bases map to TRBD1. J was trimmed by 4 bases and V by 0 bases; bases with no gene match: 7. The germline V gene encodes CDR1 LGHDT and CDR2 YNNKEL (reference sequence). This CDR3 is built from 16 residues. The CDR3 loop reads CASSQDPGGLTYGYTF. Here the CDR3 DNA reads TGTGCCAGCAGCCAAGATCCAGGGGGCCTAACCTATGGCTACACCTTC.